The 22 T cell receptor beta chains below all came from one sample that was sequenced in a study of cytomegalovirus exposure and HLA in healthy donors. PCR employed 60 Vbeta and 13 Jbeta primers. Using immunoSEQ multiplex PCR, the repertoire was profiled, and TCRdb retains in-frame clones only, with some absent. The data contain approximately 170,000 clones, 55% to 70% of them singletons. Sequencing input: PBMCs. Receptors originate from a woman in her thirties or forties in good health and CMV-seropositive.

This clone was seen only a few times. This chain joins TRBV2 and TRBJ1-6; D possibly corresponds to TRBD1 (5 bases). Looked up from germline, CDR1 is SNHLY and CDR2 is FYNNEI. The CDR3 totals 15 residues. The V end was cut by 7 bases, the J end by 3 bases, with 13 bases between. CDR3 DNA: TGTGCCAGCATTCCCGAACAGGTCTATAATTCACCCCTCCACTTT. This sequence encodes CASIPEQVYNSPLHF.

This chain links TRBV9 with TRBJ1-1; 7 bases align to TRBD1. Germline V lookup: CDR1 SGDLS, CDR2 YYNGEE. The CDR3 runs 14 residues. V shed 4 bases, J shed 5 bases, and the junction held 8 bases outside the gene matches. CDR3 nucleotides: TGTGCCAGCAGCCCCCGACAGGGCGGGACTGAAGCTTTCTTT. Translation gives CASSPRQGGTEAFF.

The J gene is TRBJ2-3, the V gene TRBV28; D is undetermined. From germline, CDR1 is MDHEN and CDR2 SYDVKM. The CDR3 is made up of 13 amino acids. Trimming shortened V by 3 bases and J by 3 bases, and 7 bases separated the two germline ends. In nucleotides, the CDR3 is TGTGCCAGCAGTTTCGCGTCGACAGATACGCAGTATTTT. It yields the protein CASSFASTDTQYF.

V is TRBV4-1 and J is TRBJ2-3; 9 bases are shared with TRBD1. Trimming at V came to 0 bases and at J to 5 bases, leaving 6 bases not matched to a gene. The germline gives CDR1 MGHRA, CDR2 YSYEKL. The CDR3 runs 16 residues. Here the CDR3 DNA reads TGCGCCAGCAGCCAAGAAAGGACAGGGGCTGAAGATACGCAGTATTTT. Its protein product is CASSQERTGAEDTQYF.

As concerns this clone: One end of the junction is discordant with germline, which a read error may explain. This chain joins TRBV28 and TRBJ2-7; 8 bases map to TRBD2. The germline CDR1 and CDR2 sequences are MDHEN and SYDVKM. The CDR3 has 14 residues. The CDR3 bases are TGTGCCAGCAGTTTAGGATCCCCGGCGGGAGGTAGGGACTTC. Its protein is CASSLGSPAGGRDF.

The chain uses TRBV4-2 and TRBJ2-1, with 9 bases fitting TRBD2. The germline gives CDR1 LGHNA, CDR2 YNFKEQ. This CDR3 region has 17 residues. The V gene end was trimmed by 3 bases and the J gene end by 4 bases; junction bases not matched to a gene: 10. The CDR3 DNA reads TGTGCCAGCAGCCATGTCGTAGCGGGAGAGATATACAATGAGCAGTTCTTC. Residues: CASSHVVAGEIYNEQFF.

This chain uses TRBV7-2 with TRBJ1-1; D is perhaps TRBD1 (5 bases). The V and J ends lost 6 bases and 1 base respectively, with 9 bases between them. Germline assignment: CDR1 SGHTA and CDR2 FQGNSA. The CDR3 extends over 13 amino acids. CDR3: CASRPDRNTEAFF. As DNA, the CDR3 is TGTGCCAGCAGACCCGACAGGAACACTGAAGCTTTCTTT.

The V and J genes are TRBV5-8 and TRBJ2-1; TRBD2 matches at 10 bases. Germline CDR1 reads SGHTS; CDR2 reads YDEGEE. V trimming: 0 bases; J trimming: 6 bases; junction bases outside the gene matches: 12. The CDR3 covers 18 residues. The CDR3 nucleotides read TGTGCCAGCAGCTTGGCCGTATGGACTAGCGGAGGTGTCAATGAGCAGTTCTTC. Its translation: CASSLAVWTSGGVNEQFF.

This clone has only a few counts. This chain connects TRBV29-1 to TRBJ1-2; 9 nucleotides align to TRBD1. The CDR3 is 13 residues long. Germline V gene sequence: CDR1 SQVTM, CDR2 ANQGSEA. The V and J ends lost 5 bases and 8 bases, in that order; junction bases with no gene match: 9. The CDR3: CSVNGQGTQGYTF. CDR3 bases: TGCAGCGTTAATGGACAGGGGACGCAGGGCTACACCTTC. Full variable domain (rest looked up from reference TRBV29-1 and TRBJ1-2): SAVISQKPSRDICQRGTSLTIQCQVDSQVTMMFWYRQQPGQSLTLIATANQGSEATYESGFVIDKFPISRPNLTFSTLTVSNMSPEDSSIYLCSVNGQGTQGYTFGSGTRLTVV.

The gene calls are TRBV11-2 and TRBJ2-2, with 9 bases lining up with TRBD2. The V and J ends lost 3 bases and 2 bases, in that order; junction bases with no gene match: 7. Germline V gives CDR1 SGHAT, CDR2 FQNNGV. The CDR3 runs 17 residues. As DNA, the CDR3 is TGTGCCAGCAGCTTCCGAAGGACTAGCGTTAACACCGGGGAGCTGTTTTTT. It specifies CASSFRRTSVNTGELFF.

The chain links TRBV7-6 to TRBJ2-1; D is unclear. This CDR3 has 13 residues. Germline values: CDR1 SGHVS, CDR2 FNYEAQ. Between the trimmed V and J ends, which lost 3 bases and 7 bases, there was a span of 10 bases. The CDR3 region is CASSFRTWNEQFF. The DNA of the CDR3 is TGTGCCAGCAGCTTCAGAACCTGGAATGAGCAGTTCTTC. Full variable domain (missing parts from reference TRBV7-6 and TRBJ2-1): GAGVSQSPRYKVTKRGQDVALRCDPISGHVSLYWYRQALGQGPEFLTYFNYEAQQDKSGLPNDRFSAERPEGSISTLTIQRTEQRDSAMYRCASSFRTWNEQFFGPGTRLTVL.

The V call is TRBV7-2, the J call TRBJ2-1; weak D call: TRBD1 (6 bases). Trimming removed 4 bases at V and 3 bases at J, with 13 bases between. The germline V gene encodes CDR1 SGHTA and CDR2 FQGNSA. The CDR3 length is 15 residues. This CDR3 reads CASSSRGGLYNEQFF. CDR3 DNA: TGTGCCAGCAGCTCCAGGGGTGGGCTCTACAATGAGCAGTTCTTC. The variable domain in full, completed from reference TRBV7-2 and TRBJ2-1, reads GAGVSQSPSNKVTEKGKDVELRCDPISGHTALYWYRQSLGQGLEFLIYFQGNSAPDKSGLPSDRFSAERTGGSVSTLTIQRTQQEDSAVYLCASSSRGGLYNEQFFGPGTRLTVL.

This chain links TRBV6-5 with TRBJ2-7, with D maybe TRBD2 (7 bases). V lost 7 bases, J lost 3 bases, and 19 bases lay in between. Germline V gene data show CDR1 as MNHEY and CDR2 as SVGAGI. The CDR3 runs 15 residues. The CDR3 region has the DNA TGTGCCAGCACCCCCCGGCGGGGGCCCATCTACGAGCAGTACTTC. Translated: CASTPRRGPIYEQYF.

In this sample, this clone turned up a few times. This chain uses TRBV4-3 with TRBJ2-2; D perhaps matches TRBD2 (5 bases). Trimming took 0 bases from V and 5 from J, leaving 7 bases between them. The CDR3 totals 14 residues. Germline CDR1 reads LGHNA; CDR2 reads YSLEER. The CDR3 DNA sequence: TGCGCCAGCAGCCAAGATGAGGGTACCGGGGAGCTGTTTTTT. This translates into CASSQDEGTGELFF.

This clone was counted only a few times. The V and J genes are TRBV21-1 and TRBJ1-4; no check of the table's D call, TRBD1, against the DNA was made. TRBV21-1 is marked as a pseudogene. The CDR3 loop spans 18 amino acids. CDR3 DNA: TGTGCCAGCAGCACCGACATGGGGACGGACAGGGGTTGGGAAAAACTGTTTTTT. Translating it yields CASSTDMGTDRGWEKLFF.

The chain recombines TRBV7-9 with TRBJ2-7, with TRBD2 as a possible D gene (6 bases). CDR3 length equals 14 residues. The germline gives CDR1 SEHNR, CDR2 FQNEAQ (reference sequence). Trimming pared 5 bases from V and 2 bases from J, leaving 13 bases between. The CDR3 loop is CASSLLGGPYEQYF. As DNA, the CDR3 is TGTGCCAGCAGCCTCCTCGGGGGTCCCTACGAGCAGTACTTC.

The CDR3 DNA follows: TGCGCCAGCAGCCAAGATTTAATAAGTCTACACACCGGGGAGCTGTTTTTT. This codes for CASSQDLISLHTGELFF. J is TRBJ2-2 and V is TRBV4-3; D is unclear. Trimming stripped 0 bases from V and 3 bases from J, with 14 bases between. Germline CDR1 reads LGHNA; CDR2 reads YSLEER. This CDR3 has 17 residues.

The chain links TRBV28 to TRBJ2-7, with 10 positions matching TRBD2. Germline assignment: CDR1 MDHEN and CDR2 SYDVKM. The ends lost 2 bases at V and 5 bases at J; junction bases unmatched: 6. This CDR3 spans 15 amino acids. The CDR3 loop reads CASSLGASGSHEQYF. In DNA, the CDR3 is TGTGCCAGCAGTTTAGGGGCTAGCGGGAGTCACGAGCAGTACTTC.

This clone was observed a handful of times. The chain has TRBV2 and TRBJ1-3; D remains unclear. The germline V gene has CDR1 SNHLY and CDR2 FYNNEI. V shed 1 base and J shed 8 bases, with 12 bases lying between them. The length of the CDR3 is 14 residues. The CDR3 coding sequence is TGTGCCAGCAGTGAAGGGCACGGCGCGGACACCATATATTTT. Translated, it gives CASSEGHGADTIYF.

In this sample, this clone turned up a few times. The CDR3 sequence: CASSSGQYNSPLHF. The CDR3 DNA reads as TGTGCCAGCAGTTCGGGACAGTATAATTCACCCCTCCACTTT. The chain links TRBV28 to TRBJ1-6, with 7 bases matching TRBD1. Germline assignment: CDR1 MDHEN and CDR2 SYDVKM. The CDR3 loop spans 14 amino acids. J lost 4 bases, V lost 4 bases, and 1 base had no gene match.

Comments on this clone: At one end the junction does not follow the germline gene, possibly because of a read error. This chain connects TRBV7-9 to TRBJ1-4; possibly TRBD1 for D (5 bases). CDR3 size: 14 residues. Germline V gene lookup returns CDR1 SEHNR and CDR2 FQNEAQ (reference sequence). CDR3 coding DNA: TGTTCCAGCAGCTTACGGGGGATGGGGGAAAAACTGTTTTTT. It specifies CSSSLRGMGEKLFF.

The chain combines TRBV7-9 with TRBJ2-1; 8 nucleotides match TRBD1. This CDR3 region has 17 residues. The junction had 12 bases not matched to a gene; V was cut back by 5 bases and J by 3 bases. Germline lookup yields CDR1 SEHNR and CDR2 FQNEAQ (reference sequence). The DNA of the CDR3 is TGTGCCAGCAGCCTGATTACCGGACAGGGAGTCTACAATGAGCAGTTCTTC. The encoded protein is CASSLITGQGVYNEQFF.